This T cell receptor (beta chain) was identified in a study of sequential checkpoint blockade in melanoma. Treatment defined: randomized to nivolumab then ipilimumab (arm A) or the reverse (arm B). Between the trimmed V and J ends, which lost 1 base and 0 bases, there was a span of 12 bases. This CDR3 comprises 16 residues. Germline V lookup: CDR1 SGHNT, CDR2 YENEEA. This table comes from immunoSEQ multiplex PCR, and its TCRdb copy is limited to in-frame clones, with some not included. The sample has around 10,000 clones, about 29% seen once; the top ten hold 20% to 30%. This clone was seen a few times.

Sequencing was performed on tumor tissue (inferred from file names), taken from a patient given nivolumab and ipilimumab in sequence. This chain joins TRBV11-3 and TRBJ1-1; no clear D gene. The clonotype originates from a human donor with melanoma. The CDR3 DNA is TGTGCCAGCAGCTTAGTGGTCGGGCGGCTGAACACTGAAGCTTTCTTT. Its translation is CASSLVVGRLNTEAFF.